The T cell receptor (beta chain) described here comes from a study of human T cells and chemical hapten exposure. Overall study context: Among samples, TCR yields varied mainly because of small differences in pooled library volume.

This clonotype was detected ten times or more. Its antigen remains unknown. Single cDNA molecules in the library carried unique molecular identifiers attached during preparation. MiXCR, applied by TCRdb to the 5' RACE reads, yields one record per CDR3 protein. This sample carries 130,000 or so distinct CDR3 sequences, around 4.1% of them seen once, and the ten largest clones take over 1.1%. General study results and limits: TCRs above 1 in 1000 frequency did not change with DPC sensitization.

Researchers extracted total RNA from unfractionated whole blood. Trimming shortened V by 0 bases and J by 5 bases, and 9 bases separated the two germline ends. The CDR3 length is 14 residues. Germline V CDR1 and CDR2: LGHDT, YNNKEL (reference sequence). The V and J genes are TRBV3-1 and TRBJ2-3, with a possible D match to TRBD2 (7 bases). This receptor was taken from a female donor in good health. The chain's CDR3 is CASSQERGLDTQYF. CDR3 in DNA: TGTGCCAGCAGCCAAGAGCGGGGGCTAGATACGCAGTATTTT.